Listed here is a single TCR beta chain. What this receptor recognizes is not known. An end of the junction differs from the germline gene, which may be a read error. Taken from cysteine to phenylalanine, the CDR3 has 12 residues. The entry retains the CDR3 DNA only, 36 bases that are in frame from base 1. CDR1 and CDR2, per the germline V gene, are MNHNS and SASEGT. The source of the sample is a study of Ad26.COV2.S vaccination and SARS-CoV-2 variants (dated by TCRdb to about 2021). A note on the overall study: Donors in the vaccine arm were drawn from COV1001, a phase I-IIa trial of Ad26.COV2.S in healthy adults that was multicentre, randomized, double-blind and placebo-controlled. Ad26.COV2.S was given intramuscularly at 5x10^10 or 1x10^11 viral particles, as a single shot or as two shots 56 days apart. TCRbeta repertoire sequencing was used to assess the specificity and breadth of SARS-CoV-2-reactive T cell receptors after Ad26.COV2.S vaccination. A total of around 32 samples were included in the TCR-sequenced set, comprising some 20 Ad26.COV2.S vaccine recipients, 5 placebo recipients and 8 SARS-CoV-2 convalescent individuals. Participants in the trial were split at random into five groups of five each, receiving low-dose or high-dose Ad26.COV2.S once or twice, or else placebo on both occasions. Throughout the experiments and outcome assessment, investigators stayed blinded to trial group allocation. The research as a whole found: It was noted by the authors that total T cell responses may have been underestimated by the TCR breadth and depth analyses. The study was not powered to compare responses between vaccine doses or regimens. After vaccination, spike-specific CD8+ and CD4+ T cell responses were reported to show substantial breadth. Compared with placebo recipients, Ad26.COV2.S recipients showed higher spike-specific TCR breadth (P = 0.0014). Vaccine and placebo recipients had similar non-spike TCR breadth, a finding consistent with the vaccine containing only spike.

The treatment or condition tag for this specimen amounts to: about 20 received Ad26.COV2.S at low or high dose, single or two shots; 5 received placebo; per-sample allocation not given. For vaccine and placebo recipients, the sequenced repertoires came from samples collected on day 63 after the first injection. Between 29 July and 7 August 2020, Cohort 1b enrolled fewer than 30 adults aged 18-55 years at one site in Boston, USA. Ad26.COV2.S consisted of a replication-incompetent adenovirus type 26 vector by which a prefusion-stabilized SARS-CoV-2 spike protein from the original Wuhan strain was expressed. The immunoSEQ Assay was the method used to sequence TCRbeta CDR3 regions. After extraction, genomic DNA underwent amplification by bias-controlled multiplex PCR, followed by high-throughput sequencing. Under the source paper's analysis protocol: Collapsing and filtering of sequences were performed to quantify the absolute abundance of each unique TCRbeta CDR3 region. Usable DNA was measured by amplifying reference genes present in all nucleated cells, and TCRbeta template counts were normalized to that usable DNA to estimate T cell fraction. Repertoire TCRs were annotated as SARS-CoV-2-specific when V gene, CDR3 amino acid sequence and J gene were exactly matched to a known reactive TCR set. The reference SARS-CoV-2 TCR set came from MIRA and was filtered for enrichment in COVID-19-positive ImmuneCODE repertoires, removing public or cross-reactive TCRs. Based on the MIRA antigens, annotated TCRs were further analysed at the level of specific ORF or position within ORF. Depth was the summed frequency of annotated unique rearrangements, while breadth was defined as annotated unique rearrangements over total unique productive rearrangements. TCR breadth was compared between groups using two-sided Wilcoxon rank-sum tests. TCRdb's version of the immuneACCESS table is confined to in-frame rearrangements and falls short of the full clone set. An unresolved V gene accounts for under half of the shortfall where checked; the remainder is of unknown origin. The DNA gave D and trimming, while V, J and clone size come from that table. This sample holds hundreds of thousands of clones; 88% were observed only once. Around 6.4% of the sample is in the top ten clones.

The chain couples TRBV6-1 to TRBJ2-5, with no D gene named confidently. The material was peripheral blood, obtained in a trial of Ad26.COV2.S vaccine versus placebo. The receptor was isolated from a person between 18 and 59 years old who received the Ad26.COV2.S COVID-19 vaccine or a placebo. The CDR3 reads CASSEVVAADHF. In nucleotides, the sequence is TGTGCCAGCAGTGAAGTGGTGGCAGCCGACCACTTC.